The source of this T cell receptor beta chain is a study of T cell changes during pregnancy in multiple sclerosis. Per germline, CDR1 KGHSH and CDR2 LQKENI. CDR3 length: 16 amino acids. V was pared by 3 bases and J by 3 bases, with 9 bases of the junction left unmatched. Produced via immunoSEQ multiplex PCR; TCRdb's table is partial and in-frame only. Counted here are under 130,000 clones, roughly 92% occurring once; the ten biggest clones make up about 0.9%. This clonotype was obtained from a female donor with multiple sclerosis, enrolled in a pregnancy study. The sample in question was peripheral blood, obtained after pregnancy. The chain carries TRBV18 and TRBJ2-5, with 8 nucleotides matching TRBD1. CDR3: CASSPLGQGEEETQYF. The CDR3 DNA follows: TGTGCCAGCTCACCGCTAGGACAGGGAGAGGAAGAGACCCAGTACTTC.